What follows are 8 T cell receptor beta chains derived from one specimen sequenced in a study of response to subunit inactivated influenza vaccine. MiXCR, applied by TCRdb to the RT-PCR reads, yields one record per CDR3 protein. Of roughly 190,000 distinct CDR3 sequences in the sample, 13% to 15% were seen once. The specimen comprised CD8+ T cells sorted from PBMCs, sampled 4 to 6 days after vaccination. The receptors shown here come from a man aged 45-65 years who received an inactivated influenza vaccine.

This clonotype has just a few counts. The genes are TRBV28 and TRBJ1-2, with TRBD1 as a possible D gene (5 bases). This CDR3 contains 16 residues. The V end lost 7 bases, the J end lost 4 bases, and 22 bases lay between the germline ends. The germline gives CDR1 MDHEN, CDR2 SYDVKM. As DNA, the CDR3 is TGTGCCAGCATCGGAGAGACAGCCCTCACCTTCTATGGCTACACCTTC. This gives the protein CASIGETALTFYGYTF.

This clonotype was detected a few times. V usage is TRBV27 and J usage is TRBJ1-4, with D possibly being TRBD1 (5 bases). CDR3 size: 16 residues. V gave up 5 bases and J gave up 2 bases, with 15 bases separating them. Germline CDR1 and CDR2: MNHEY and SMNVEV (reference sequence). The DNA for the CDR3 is TGTGCCAGCAGTACCGGGACGGCTAAGACTAATGAAAAACTGTTTTTT. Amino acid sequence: CASSTGTAKTNEKLFF. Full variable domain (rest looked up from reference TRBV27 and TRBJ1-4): EAQVTQNPRYLITVTGKKLTVTCSQNMNHEYMSWYRQDPGLGLRQIYYSMNVEVTDKGDVPEGYKVSRKEKRNFPLILESPSPNQTSLYFCASSTGTAKTNEKLFFGSGTQLSVL.

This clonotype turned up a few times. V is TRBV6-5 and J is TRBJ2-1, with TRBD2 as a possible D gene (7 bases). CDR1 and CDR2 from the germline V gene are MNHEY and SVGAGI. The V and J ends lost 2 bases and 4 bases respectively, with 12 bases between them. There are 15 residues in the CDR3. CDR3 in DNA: TGTGCCAGCAGTTACAGTGGGGGGGCATACAATGAGCAGTTCTTC. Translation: CASSYSGGAYNEQFF.

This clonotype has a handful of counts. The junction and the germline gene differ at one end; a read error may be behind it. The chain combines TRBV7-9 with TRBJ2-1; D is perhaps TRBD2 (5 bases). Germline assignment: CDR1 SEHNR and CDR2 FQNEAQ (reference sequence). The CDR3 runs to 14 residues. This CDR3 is CASRLEGFFNEQFF. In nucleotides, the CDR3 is TGTGCCAGCAGATTAGAGGGATTTTTCAATGAGCAGTTCTTC. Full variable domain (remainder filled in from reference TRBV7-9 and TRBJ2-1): DTGVSQNPRHKITKRGQNVTFRCDPISEHNRLYWYRQTLGQGPEFLTYFQNEAQLEKSRLLSDRFSAERPKGSFSTLEIQRTEQGDSAMYLCASRLEGFFNEQFFGPGTRLTVL.

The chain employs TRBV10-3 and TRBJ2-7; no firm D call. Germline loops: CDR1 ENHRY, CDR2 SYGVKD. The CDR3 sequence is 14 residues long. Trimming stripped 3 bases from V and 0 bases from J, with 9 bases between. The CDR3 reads CAISETESSYEQYF. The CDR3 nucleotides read TGTGCCATCAGTGAAACGGAAAGCTCCTACGAGCAGTACTTC.

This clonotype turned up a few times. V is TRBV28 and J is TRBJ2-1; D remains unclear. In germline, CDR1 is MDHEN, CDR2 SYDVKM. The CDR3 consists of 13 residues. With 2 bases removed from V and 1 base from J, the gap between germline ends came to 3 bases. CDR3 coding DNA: TGTGCCAGCAGTTTACGGTCCTACAATGAGCAGTTCTTC. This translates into CASSLRSYNEQFF.

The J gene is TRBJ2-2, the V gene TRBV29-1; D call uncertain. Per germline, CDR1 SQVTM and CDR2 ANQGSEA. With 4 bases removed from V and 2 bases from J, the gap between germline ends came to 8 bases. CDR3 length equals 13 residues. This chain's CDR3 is CSVVDLNTGELFF. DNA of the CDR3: TGCAGCGTTGTAGATCTTAACACCGGGGAGCTGTTTTTT.

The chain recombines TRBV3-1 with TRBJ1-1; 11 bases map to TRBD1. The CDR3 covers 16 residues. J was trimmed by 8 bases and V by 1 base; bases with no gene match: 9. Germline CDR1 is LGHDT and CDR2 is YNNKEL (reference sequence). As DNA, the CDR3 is TGTGCCAGCAGCCAAGGTAGGACAGGGGGCGCGACCGAAGCTTTCTTT. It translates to CASSQGRTGGATEAFF.